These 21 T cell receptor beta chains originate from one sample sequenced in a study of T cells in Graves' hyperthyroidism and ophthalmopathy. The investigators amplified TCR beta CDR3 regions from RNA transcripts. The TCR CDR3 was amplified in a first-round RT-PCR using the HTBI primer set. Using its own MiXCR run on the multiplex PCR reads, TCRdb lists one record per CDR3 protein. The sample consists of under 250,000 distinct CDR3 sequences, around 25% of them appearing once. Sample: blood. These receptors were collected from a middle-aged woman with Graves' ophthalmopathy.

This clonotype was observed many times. CDR3 in amino acids: CASSAPANTEAFF. The CDR3, as DNA: TGTGCCAGCAGCGCCCCGGCGAACACTGAAGCTTTCTTT. The chain is built from TRBV7-8 and TRBJ1-1; D remains ambiguous. Germline values: CDR1 SGHVS, CDR2 FQNEAQ. V lost 5 bases to trimming and J lost 1 base, with 8 bases between them. The length of the CDR3 is 13 residues. The full variable domain, its missing parts supplied by reference TRBV7-8 and TRBJ1-1, is GAGVSQSPRYKVAKRGQDVALRCDPISGHVSLFWYQQALGQGPEFLTYFQNEAQLDKSGLPSDRFFAERPEGSVSTLKIQRTQQEDSAVYLCASSAPANTEAFFGQGTRLTVV.

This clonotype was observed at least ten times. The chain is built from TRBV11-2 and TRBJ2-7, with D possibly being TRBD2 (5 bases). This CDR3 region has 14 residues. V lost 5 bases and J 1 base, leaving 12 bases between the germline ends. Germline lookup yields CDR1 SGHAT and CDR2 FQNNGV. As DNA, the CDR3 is TGTGCCAGCAGCCCCCTGACGGGGTCCTACGAGCAGTACTTC. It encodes CASSPLTGSYEQYF.

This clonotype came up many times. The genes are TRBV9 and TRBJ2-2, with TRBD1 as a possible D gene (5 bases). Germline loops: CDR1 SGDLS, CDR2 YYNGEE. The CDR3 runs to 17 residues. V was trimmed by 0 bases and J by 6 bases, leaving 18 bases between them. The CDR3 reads CASSVEGRRVIPGELFF. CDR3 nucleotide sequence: TGTGCCAGCAGCGTAGAGGGGCGAAGGGTGATTCCCGGGGAGCTGTTTTTT. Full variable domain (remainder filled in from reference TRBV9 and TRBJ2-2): DSGVTQTPKHLITATGQRVTLRCSPRSGDLSVYWYQQSLDQGLQFLIQYYNGEERAKGNILERFSAQQFPDLHSELNLSSLELGDSALYFCASSVEGRRVIPGELFFGEGSRLTVL.

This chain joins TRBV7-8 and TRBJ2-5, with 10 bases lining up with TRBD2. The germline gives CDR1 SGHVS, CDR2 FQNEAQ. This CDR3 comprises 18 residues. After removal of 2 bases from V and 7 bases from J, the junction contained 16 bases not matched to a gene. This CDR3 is CASSLSWTSGGSGRTQYF. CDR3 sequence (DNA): TGTGCCAGCAGCTTAAGTTGGACTAGCGGTGGCTCCGGGAGGACCCAGTACTTC.

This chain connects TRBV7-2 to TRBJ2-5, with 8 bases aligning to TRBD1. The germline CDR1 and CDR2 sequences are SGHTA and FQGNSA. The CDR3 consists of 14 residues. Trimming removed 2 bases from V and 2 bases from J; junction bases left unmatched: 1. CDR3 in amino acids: CASSLNRGQETQYF. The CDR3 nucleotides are TGTGCCAGCAGCTTAAACAGGGGGCAAGAGACCCAGTACTTC.

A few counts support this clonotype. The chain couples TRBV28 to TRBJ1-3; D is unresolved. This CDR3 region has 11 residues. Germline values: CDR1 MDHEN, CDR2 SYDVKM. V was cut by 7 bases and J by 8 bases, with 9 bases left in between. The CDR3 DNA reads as TGTGCCAGCACCAAGTGGCACACCATATATTTT. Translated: CASTKWHTIYF.

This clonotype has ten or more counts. The CDR3 loop is CASSPRAAFYEQYF. The CDR3 DNA reads TGTGCCAGCAGCCCCCGGGCCGCTTTCTACGAGCAGTACTTC. The chain combines TRBV3-1 with TRBJ2-7; no clear D. CDR1 is LGHDT, CDR2 YNNKEL, per germline (reference sequence). Trimming took off 4 bases at V and 3 bases at J, with 13 bases between the two ends. The CDR3 sequence is 14 residues long.

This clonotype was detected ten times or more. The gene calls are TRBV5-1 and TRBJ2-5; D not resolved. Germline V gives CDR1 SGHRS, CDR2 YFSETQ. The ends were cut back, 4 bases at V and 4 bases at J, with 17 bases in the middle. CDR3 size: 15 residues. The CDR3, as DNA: TGCGCCAGCAGCCCAGACGTGAGGAAGAGAGAGACCCAGTACTTC. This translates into CASSPDVRKRETQYF. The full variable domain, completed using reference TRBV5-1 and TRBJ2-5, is KAGVTQTPRYLIKTRGQQVTLSCSPISGHRSVSWYQQTPGQGLQFLFEYFSETQRNKGNFPGRFSGRQFSNSRSEMNVSTLELGDSALYLCASSPDVRKRETQYFGPGTRLLVL.

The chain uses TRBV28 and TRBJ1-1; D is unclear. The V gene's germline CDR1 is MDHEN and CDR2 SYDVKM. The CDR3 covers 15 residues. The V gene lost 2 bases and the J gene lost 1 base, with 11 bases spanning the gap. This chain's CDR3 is CASSLSEHPNTEAFF. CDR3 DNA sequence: TGTGCCAGCAGTTTAAGTGAACACCCGAACACTGAAGCTTTCTTT.

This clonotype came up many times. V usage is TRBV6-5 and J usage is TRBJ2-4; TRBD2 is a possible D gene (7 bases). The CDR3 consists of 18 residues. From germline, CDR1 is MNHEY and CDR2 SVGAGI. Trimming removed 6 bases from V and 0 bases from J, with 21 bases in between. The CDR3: CASSQGGGGYLAKNIQYF. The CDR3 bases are TGTGCCAGCAGCCAGGGTGGGGGGGGCTATCTAGCCAAAAACATTCAGTACTTC.

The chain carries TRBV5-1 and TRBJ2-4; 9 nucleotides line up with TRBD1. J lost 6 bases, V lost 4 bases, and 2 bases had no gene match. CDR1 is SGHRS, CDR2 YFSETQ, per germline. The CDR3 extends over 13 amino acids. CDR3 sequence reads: CASSTGGRNIQYF. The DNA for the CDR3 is TGCGCCAGCAGCACAGGGGGCAGAAACATTCAGTACTTC.

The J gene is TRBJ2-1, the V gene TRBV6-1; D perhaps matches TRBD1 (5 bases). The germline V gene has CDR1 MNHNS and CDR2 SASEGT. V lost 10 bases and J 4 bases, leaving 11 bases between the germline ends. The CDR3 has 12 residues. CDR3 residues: CATGFGYNEQFF. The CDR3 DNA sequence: TGTGCCACAGGGTTTGGGTACAATGAGCAGTTCTTC.

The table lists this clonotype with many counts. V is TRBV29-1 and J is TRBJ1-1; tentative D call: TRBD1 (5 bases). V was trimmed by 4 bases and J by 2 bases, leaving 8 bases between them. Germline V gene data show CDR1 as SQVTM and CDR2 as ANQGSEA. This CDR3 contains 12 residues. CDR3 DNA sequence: TGCAGCGTTGGACAGATTAACACTGAAGCTTTCTTT. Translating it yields CSVGQINTEAFF.

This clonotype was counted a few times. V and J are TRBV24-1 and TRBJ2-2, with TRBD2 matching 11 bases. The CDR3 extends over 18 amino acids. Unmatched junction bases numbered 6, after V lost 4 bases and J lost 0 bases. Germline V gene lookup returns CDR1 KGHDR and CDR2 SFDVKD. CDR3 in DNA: TGTGCCACCAGTGACCCCGGACTAGCGGGTTCGAACACCGGGGAGCTGTTTTTT. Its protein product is CATSDPGLAGSNTGELFF.

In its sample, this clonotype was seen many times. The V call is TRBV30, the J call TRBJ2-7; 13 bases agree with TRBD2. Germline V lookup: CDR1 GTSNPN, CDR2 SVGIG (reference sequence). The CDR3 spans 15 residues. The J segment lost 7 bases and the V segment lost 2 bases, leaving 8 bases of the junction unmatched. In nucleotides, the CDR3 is TGTGCCTGGAGTCCGCAAGGGACTAGCGGGATTGAGCAGTACTTC. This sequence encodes CAWSPQGTSGIEQYF.

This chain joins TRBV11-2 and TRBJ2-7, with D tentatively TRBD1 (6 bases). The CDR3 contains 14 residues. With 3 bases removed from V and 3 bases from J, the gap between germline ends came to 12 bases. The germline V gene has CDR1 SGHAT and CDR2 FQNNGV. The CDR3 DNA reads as TGTGCCAGCAGCTTCAATAACAGGGTCTACGAGCAGTACTTC. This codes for CASSFNNRVYEQYF.

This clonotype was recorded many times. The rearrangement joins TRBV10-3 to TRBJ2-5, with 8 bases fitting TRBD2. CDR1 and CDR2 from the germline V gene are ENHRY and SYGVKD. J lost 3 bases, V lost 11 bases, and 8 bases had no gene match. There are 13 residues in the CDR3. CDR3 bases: TGTGCCTCCCGGGGGGGTGGTGAAGAGACCCAGTACTTC. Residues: CASRGGGEETQYF.

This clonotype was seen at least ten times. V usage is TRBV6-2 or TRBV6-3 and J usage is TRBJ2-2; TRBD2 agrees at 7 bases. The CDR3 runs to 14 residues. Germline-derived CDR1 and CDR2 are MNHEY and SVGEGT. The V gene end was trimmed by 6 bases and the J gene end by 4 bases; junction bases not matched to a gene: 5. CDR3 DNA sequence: TGTGCCAGCAGATCGAGCGGGACCACCGGGGAGCTGTTTTTT. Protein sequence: CASRSSGTTGELFF.

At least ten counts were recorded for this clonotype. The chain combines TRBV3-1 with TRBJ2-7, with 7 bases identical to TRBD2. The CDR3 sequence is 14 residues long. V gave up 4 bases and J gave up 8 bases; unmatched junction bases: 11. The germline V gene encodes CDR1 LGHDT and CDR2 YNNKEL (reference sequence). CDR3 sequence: CASSRGLADNQQYF. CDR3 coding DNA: TGTGCCAGCAGCCGAGGGCTAGCGGACAACCAGCAGTACTTC.

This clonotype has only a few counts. CDR3 sequence (DNA): TGTGCCAGCAGTTACAGAGGGGGGGGGAACTTGGACGAGCAGTACTTC. It encodes CASSYRGGGNLDEQYF. The V and J genes are TRBV6-5 and TRBJ2-7, with D perhaps matching TRBD2 (7 bases). The CDR3 is 16 residues long. Trimming removed 2 bases at V and 5 bases at J, with 19 bases between. Germline CDR1 is MNHEY and CDR2 is SVGAGI.

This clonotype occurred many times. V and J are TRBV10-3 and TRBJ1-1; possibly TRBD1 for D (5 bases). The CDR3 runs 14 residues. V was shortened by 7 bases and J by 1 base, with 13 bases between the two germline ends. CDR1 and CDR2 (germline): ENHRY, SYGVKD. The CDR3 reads CAINPDMTNTEAFF. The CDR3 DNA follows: TGTGCCATCAACCCGGACATGACGAACACTGAAGCTTTCTTT.